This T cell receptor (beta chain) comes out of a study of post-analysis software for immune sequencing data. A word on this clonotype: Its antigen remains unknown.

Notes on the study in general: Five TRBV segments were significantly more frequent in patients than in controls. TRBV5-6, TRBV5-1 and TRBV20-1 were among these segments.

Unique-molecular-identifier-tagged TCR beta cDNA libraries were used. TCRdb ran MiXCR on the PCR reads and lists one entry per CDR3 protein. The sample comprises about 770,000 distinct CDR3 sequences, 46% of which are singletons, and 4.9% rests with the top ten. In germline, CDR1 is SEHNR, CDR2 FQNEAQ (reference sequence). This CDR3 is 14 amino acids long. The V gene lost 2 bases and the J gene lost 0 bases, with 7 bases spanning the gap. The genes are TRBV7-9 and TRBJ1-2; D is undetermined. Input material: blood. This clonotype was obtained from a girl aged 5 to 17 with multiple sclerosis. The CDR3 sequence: CASSLSRTNYGYTF. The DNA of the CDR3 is TGTGCCAGCAGCTTATCACGGACTAACTATGGCTACACCTTC.